The 14 T cell receptor beta chains below come from one sample, sequenced in a study of cytomegalovirus exposure and HLA in healthy donors. PCR used 60 Vbeta primers and 13 Jbeta primers. Clones were read by immunoSEQ multiplex PCR, and TCRdb kept only the in-frame ones, dropping some. The data show fewer than 200,000 clones, with around 75% seen just once and around 2.5% held by the top ten. The sequenced sample consisted of PBMCs. The origin of the receptors is a female donor in good health and CMV-seronegative.

CDR3 amino acids: CASSGETGSYGYTF. CDR3 nucleotides: TGTGCCAGCAGTGGCGAGACAGGGAGCTATGGCTACACCTTC. The rearrangement joins TRBV6-1 to TRBJ1-2; 7 positions agree with TRBD1. Unmatched junction bases numbered 6, after V lost 4 bases and J lost 4 bases. Germline-derived CDR1 and CDR2 are MNHNS and SASEGT. The length of the CDR3 is 14 residues.

The chain recombines TRBV5-1 with TRBJ1-3, with D perhaps TRBD1 (5 bases). Trimming left V 4 bases short and J 0 bases short, with 14 bases between. Germline CDR1 is SGHRS and CDR2 is YFSETQ. This CDR3 has 16 amino acids. The CDR3 DNA reads as TGCGCCAGCAGCCAAACACAGGCGGCCTCTGGAAACACCATATATTTT. Protein product: CASSQTQAASGNTIYF.

This chain links TRBV4-2 with TRBJ2-5, with D possibly being TRBD2 (6 bases). Germline V gene data show CDR1 as LGHNA and CDR2 as YNFKEQ. This CDR3 is built from 16 residues. The germline V and J ends were trimmed by 0 bases and 5 bases, with 16 bases remaining between them. The DNA of the CDR3 is TGTGCCAGCAGCCAAGAACTTGGGCTAGCGTGGGAGACCCAGTACTTC. This gives the protein CASSQELGLAWETQYF.

This chain links TRBV7-8 with TRBJ2-1; D is ambiguous. The CDR3 loop spans 12 amino acids. Trimming took off 0 bases at V and 8 bases at J, with 5 bases between the two ends. CDR1 is SGHVS, CDR2 FQNEAQ, per germline. The CDR3 DNA sequence: TGTGCCAGCAGCTTAGCGGCTGATGAGCAGTTCTTC. Protein product: CASSLAADEQFF.

The chain employs TRBV6-1 and TRBJ1-5; D is unclear. The V and J ends lost 2 bases and 8 bases respectively, with 16 bases between them. Per germline, CDR1 MNHNS and CDR2 SASEGT. There are 15 residues in the CDR3. The CDR3 sequence is CASSESGPSVKPQHF. DNA for the CDR3: TGTGCCAGCAGTGAAAGCGGTCCTTCAGTCAAGCCCCAGCATTTT.

There are a few counts of this clone. The CDR3 sequence: CASSQGSGGHNEQFF. CDR3 in DNA: TGCGCCAGCAGCCAAGGTAGCGGGGGACACAATGAGCAGTTCTTC. The chain links TRBV4-3 to TRBJ2-1; TRBD2 matches 9 bases. The trim removed 1 base at V and 5 bases at J, leaving 3 bases unmatched. In germline, CDR1 is LGHNA, CDR2 YSLEER. This CDR3 is 15 amino acids long.

This clone was detected only a few times. The chain is built from TRBV4-2 and TRBJ2-2, with 7 positions matching TRBD2. Germline loops: CDR1 LGHNA, CDR2 YNFKEQ. The CDR3 length is 17 residues. The V segment lost 1 base and the J segment 0 bases; nucleotides outside the gene matches: 5. The CDR3 DNA reads as TGTGCCAGCAGCCAAGCAGGAGGACTAGCGAACACCGGGGAGCTGTTTTTT. Translated, it gives CASSQAGGLANTGELFF.

This chain joins TRBV11-2 and TRBJ2-5, with D maybe TRBD2 (5 bases). Germline loops: CDR1 SGHAT, CDR2 FQNNGV. The CDR3 runs 13 residues. V was pared by 2 bases and J by 11 bases, with 15 bases between. DNA for the CDR3: TGTGCCAGCAGCTTACGGGGTCTAGGAGAGCAGTACTTC. Amino acids: CASSLRGLGEQYF.

This clone was observed a few times. V is TRBV5-6 and J is TRBJ1-6, with D perhaps TRBD1 (5 bases). CDR1 and CDR2 from the germline V gene are SGHDT and YYEEEE. V gave up 0 bases and J gave up 7 bases, with 11 bases separating them. This CDR3 has 15 residues. For the CDR3, the DNA is TGTGCCAGCAGCTTGGTTGGGGGGGGGAATTCACCCCTCCACTTT. Amino acids: CASSLVGGGNSPLHF.

The chain recombines TRBV30 with TRBJ1-5; the D gene is possibly TRBD1 (6 bases). V was pared by 2 bases and J by 5 bases, with 13 bases between. Germline CDR1 is GTSNPN and CDR2 is SVGIG (reference sequence). This CDR3 has 14 residues. CDR3 protein: CAWSTGDIYQPQHF. The CDR3 nucleotides read TGTGCCTGGAGTACCGGGGACATCTATCAGCCCCAGCATTTT.

This clone was detected only a few times. The CDR3 loop is CASSLTGESSYNEQFF. As DNA, the CDR3 is TGTGCCAGCAGCTTGACAGGGGAAAGCTCCTACAATGAGCAGTTCTTC. The V gene is TRBV5-6, the J gene TRBJ2-1, with TRBD1 matching over 7 bases. Per germline, CDR1 SGHDT and CDR2 YYEEEE. Trimming at V came to 1 base and at J to 0 bases, leaving 4 bases not matched to a gene. CDR3 length: 16 residues. The whole variable domain, filled in from reference TRBV5-6 and TRBJ2-1, reads DAGVTQSPTHLIKTRGQQVTLRCSPKSGHDTVSWYQQALGQGPQFIFQYYEEEERQRGNFPDRFSGHQFPNYSSELNVNALLLGDSALYLCASSLTGESSYNEQFFGPGTRLTVL.

The chain combines TRBV4-2 with TRBJ1-5; D gene uncertain. V shed 0 bases and J shed 5 bases, with 5 bases lying between them. The CDR3 runs 13 residues. Germline V gene lookup returns CDR1 LGHNA and CDR2 YNFKEQ. The CDR3: CASSQDSDQPQHF. The CDR3 region has the DNA TGTGCCAGCAGCCAAGACAGTGATCAGCCCCAGCATTTT.

V and J are TRBV27 and TRBJ2-7; 9 bases map to TRBD2. This CDR3 is built from 15 residues. From germline, CDR1 is MNHEY and CDR2 SMNVEV (reference sequence). The V segment lost 5 bases and the J segment 3 bases; nucleotides outside the gene matches: 8. The CDR3 nucleotides are TGTGCCAGCAGTCCCCTACGACTAGCGGTCTACGAGCAGTACTTC. Amino acids: CASSPLRLAVYEQYF.

The chain uses TRBV11-2 and TRBJ2-3, with 7 bases matching TRBD2. V lost 5 bases and J lost 2; bases outside the gene matches: 7. CDR3 length: 15 residues. Germline lookup yields CDR1 SGHAT and CDR2 FQNNGV. In DNA, the CDR3 is TGTGCCAGCAGCCGAGGACTAGGATACACAGATACGCAGTATTTT. Amino acid sequence: CASSRGLGYTDTQYF.